The 2 T cell receptor beta chains below were found in one sample sequenced in a study of T cells in women clearing cervical HPV infection. Sequencing used immunoSEQ multiplex PCR; TCRdb keeps in-frame clones, though not all of them. The sample features 30,000 to 45,000 clones, with around 3.5% in its top ten. The sample consisted of blood buffy coat. The receptors derive from a woman between 18 and 75 years old with a cervical HPV16 infection that either progressed to CIN3+ or cleared (not recorded which).

The part of the CDR3 DNA that was read is TGTGCCAGCAGCTTAAGGAGGACAGGGATCACAGATACG. Translation gives CASSLRRTGITDT. The full CDR3 protein reads CASSLRRTGITDTQYF. The J gene is TRBJ2-3, the V gene TRBV7-8, with 8 bases aligning to TRBD1. The CDR3 end is not reached by the read, which stops 3 residues before it; the germline J gene fills it in. J gave up 2 bases and V 2 bases, and 6 bases lay outside the gene matches. CDR1 is SGHVS, CDR2 FQNEAQ, per germline. CDR3 length equals 16 residues.

Regarding this clone: Within the sample, other DNA sequences also encode this same CDR3. CDR3 amino acids: CSARDPGGTSGGVQETQYF. The CDR3 DNA, read in part, is TGCAGTGCTAGAGATCCCGGGGGGACCAGCGGGGGGGTCCAAGAGACC. The V call is TRBV20-1, the J call TRBJ2-5, with 10 bases identical to TRBD2. The read terminates 3 residues ahead of where the CDR3 ends, so the germline J gene completes it. The CDR3 totals 19 residues. Germline CDR1 reads DFQATT; CDR2 reads SNEGSKA (reference sequence). The V segment lost 0 bases and the J segment 1 base; nucleotides outside the gene matches: 14.